The rows below give T cell receptor beta chains drawn from one sample of a study of blood T cell repertoires in COVID-19. Clones were sequenced by immunoSEQ multiplex PCR, and TCRdb holds only the in-frame ones, with some missing. The data show 250,000 to 300,000 clones, 80% to 95% seen once. The sequencing sample was made of peripheral blood. All receptors derive from a woman aged 25-40 years with COVID-19, enrolled during active disease. Each CDR3 is given with its conserved first and last residue. D genes are given only for firm matches. Rows give clone size only sometimes, using once, few, many, or a class for an expanded clone.

CDR3 length,clone size,D gene,V gene,J gene,CDR3 protein
14,NA,NA,TRBV29-1,TRBJ2-7,CSVRTDWSSYEQYF
13,NA,TRBD1,TRBV6-5,TRBJ1-1,CASVGQANTEAFF
13,NA,TRBD1,TRBV6-6,TRBJ1-2,CASLQGATYGYTF
12,NA,NA,TRBV7-9,TRBJ1-5,CASSLSIQPQHF
15,NA,NA,TRBV5-1,TRBJ1-1,CASSLERRGNTEAFF
13,NA,NA,TRBV19,TRBJ2-1,CATGESSYNEQFF
14,NA,NA,TRBV27,TRBJ2-7,CASSPRGMSYEQYF
16,NA,NA,TRBV5-1,TRBJ2-1,CASSPPGEFMDNEQFF
15,NA,NA,TRBV2,TRBJ1-4,CASTEAEATNEKLFF
15,NA,NA,TRBV11-2,TRBJ2-1,CASSLGLTRYNEQFF
14,NA,NA,TRBV27,TRBJ2-6,CASSFSSGANVLTF
15,NA,TRBD1,TRBV19,TRBJ2-7,CASSPRTGASYEQYF
14,NA,NA,TRBV7-8,TRBJ1-4,CASSSAGNSEKLFF
11,NA,NA,TRBV30,TRBJ2-1,CAWSVINEQFF
15,NA,NA,TRBV5-1,TRBJ2-3,CASSLAGGPTDTQYF
15,once,NA,TRBV18,TRBJ1-5,CASSPGMAGNQPQHF
14,NA,TRBD1,TRBV27,TRBJ1-1,CASSSGGLNTEAFF
16,NA,NA,TRBV6-1,TRBJ2-1,CASSEVTGLIGNEQFF
20,NA,TRBD2,TRBV3-1/TRBV3-2,TRBJ2-1,CASSPSGKSGSDVFGNEQFF
13,NA,NA,TRBV24-1,TRBJ1-5,CATSDRGSQPQHF
12,NA,NA,TRBV9,TRBJ2-1,CASSLSDNEQFF
13,NA,TRBD1,TRBV7-2,TRBJ1-3,CASRQGSRNTIYF
18,NA,NA,TRBV5-1,TRBJ2-2,CASSVVGTTGSGTGELFF
14,NA,NA,TRBV6-5,TRBJ2-1,CASSSVRGYNEQFF
14,NA,NA,TRBV2,TRBJ2-3,CASSQGYGTDTQYF
13,NA,NA,TRBV2,TRBJ1-1,CASRMDDWREAFF
14,NA,NA,TRBV28,TRBJ2-1,CASRTPSAYNEQFF
15,NA,TRBD1,TRBV28,TRBJ2-2,CASSPPGQPTGELFF
16,NA,TRBD1,TRBV19,TRBJ2-6,CASKDRGSSGANVLTF
16,NA,TRBD1,TRBV5-1,TRBJ1-4,CASSFETGVYGEKLFF
15,NA,TRBD1,TRBV5-4,TRBJ2-5,CASSSGTGFLETQYF
17,NA,TRBD1,TRBV5-8,TRBJ2-7,CASSPNLRQGNSYEQYF
14,once,TRBD1,TRBV27,TRBJ1-6,CASSSGQGYSPLHF
16,NA,TRBD2,TRBV5-1,TRBJ2-2,CASSLRASGSTGELFF
16,NA,TRBD1,TRBV19,TRBJ1-1,CASSLPLGTANTEAFF
15,NA,TRBD2,TRBV14,TRBJ2-1,CASSPVGLARNEQFF
16,NA,NA,TRBV7-2,TRBJ1-6,CASSLITPLTNSPLHF
14,NA,NA,TRBV5-4,TRBJ1-2,CASSIDSYNYGYTF
14,NA,NA,TRBV21-1,TRBJ1-6,CASSKLTVSAPLHF
13,NA,TRBD1,TRBV7-2,TRBJ1-2,CASSPGGTYGYTF
15,NA,NA,TRBV5-5,TRBJ2-6,CASSLDGSGANVLTF
12,NA,NA,TRBV11-2,TRBJ2-7,CASSFSRGEQYF
13,NA,NA,TRBV18,TRBJ1-1,CASSQRAGVEAFF
14,NA,NA,TRBV9,TRBJ2-7,CASSSGFLPYEQYF
12,once,NA,TRBV2,TRBJ1-1,CASSVWDLGAFF
13,NA,NA,TRBV19,TRBJ1-5,CASSIGREQPQHF
16,NA,TRBD1,TRBV28,TRBJ1-1,CASSLPQGQEITEAFF
15,NA,NA,TRBV7-8,TRBJ1-2,CASSLVGGELYGYTF